The 14 T cell receptor beta chains reported below all come from one sample, sequenced in a study of T cell changes during pregnancy in multiple sclerosis. Profiling relied on immunoSEQ multiplex PCR, and the TCRdb table lists in-frame clones only, not all of them. The sample includes almost 25,000 clones, around nine tenths of them seen just once. Sequences were derived from CD4+ T cells from peripheral blood mononuclear cells, sampled in the first trimester of pregnancy. Receptor source: a female donor in good health, enrolled as a control in a pregnancy study.

This chain uses TRBV2 with TRBJ1-5, with a weak D call TRBD1 (5 bases). The CDR3 has 15 residues. V gave up 1 base and J gave up 6 bases, with 13 bases separating them. Germline V lookup: CDR1 SNHLY, CDR2 FYNNEI. The CDR3 spells CASSEGGALRQPQHF. The CDR3 bases are TGTGCCAGCAGTGAAGGTGGGGCTCTTCGTCAGCCCCAGCATTTT.

CDR3 sequence: CASSVSPSGSGRGQFF. The DNA of the CDR3 is TGTGCCAGCAGCGTCAGTCCTTCGGGCAGTGGGAGGGGGCAGTTCTTC. This sequence joins TRBV7-8 and TRBJ2-1, with 7 bases aligning to TRBD2. Germline V gene lookup returns CDR1 SGHVS and CDR2 FQNEAQ. V was pared by 5 bases and J by 12 bases, with 19 bases of the junction left unmatched. The CDR3 extends over 16 amino acids.

This clone has only one observation. The genes are TRBV2 and TRBJ1-4; tentative D call: TRBD1 (5 bases). From germline, CDR1 is SNHLY and CDR2 FYNNEI. This CDR3 spans 15 amino acids. V lost 8 bases, J lost 0 bases, and 13 bases lay in between. For the CDR3, the DNA is TGTGCCAGCTCCGGGGGAACTTCAACTAATGAAAAACTGTTTTTT. Translating gives CASSGGTSTNEKLFF.

V is TRBV27 and J is TRBJ2-2; 14 nucleotides align to TRBD2. Trimming removed 4 bases from V and 4 bases from J; junction bases left unmatched: 17. This CDR3 region has 21 residues. The germline gives CDR1 MNHEY, CDR2 SMNVEV (reference sequence). The CDR3 here is CASSSGSGTSGSFSGTGELFF. CDR3 nucleotide sequence: TGTGCCAGCAGTTCAGGGAGCGGGACTAGCGGGAGTTTTTCTGGCACCGGGGAGCTGTTTTTT.

This chain joins TRBV15 and TRBJ1-2, with 8 bases identical to TRBD1. The ends lost 7 bases at V and 6 bases at J; junction bases unmatched: 13. The CDR3 is 15 residues long. Germline assignment: CDR1 LNHNV and CDR2 YYDKDF (reference sequence). The CDR3 spells CATKPGQGRENGYTF. DNA of the CDR3: TGTGCCACCAAACCAGGACAGGGCCGGGAAAATGGCTACACCTTC.

The V and J genes are TRBV9 and TRBJ2-7; 8 bases are a match to TRBD1. The CDR3 is 18 residues long. Trimming removed 3 bases from V and 2 bases from J; junction bases left unmatched: 16. In germline, CDR1 is SGDLS, CDR2 YYNGEE. The CDR3 coding sequence is TGTGCCAGCAGCGATAAACGGCGACCAGGGGGCGCCCCCTACGAGCAGTACTTC. Encoded protein: CASSDKRRPGGAPYEQYF.

V is TRBV7-9 and J is TRBJ2-5; a weak D match, TRBD1 (6 bases). Germline CDR1 reads SEHNR; CDR2 reads FQNEAQ (reference sequence). The CDR3 has 14 amino acids. The germline V and J ends were trimmed by 5 bases and 4 bases, with 14 bases remaining between them. DNA of the CDR3: TGTGCCAGCAGCCTAAACAGGGTTGGAGAGACCCAGTACTTC. Protein: CASSLNRVGETQYF.

The table lists this clone with a count of one. The chain uses TRBV11-3 and TRBJ2-1; a weak D match, TRBD1 (5 bases). Germline V gene data show CDR1 as SGHNT and CDR2 as YENEEA. Between the trimmed V and J ends, which lost 5 bases and 5 bases, there was a span of 22 bases. This CDR3 contains 17 residues. CDR3 in amino acids: CASSPYGVRVPNNEQFF. In nucleotides, the CDR3 is TGTGCCAGCAGCCCTTATGGCGTCAGGGTTCCGAACAATGAGCAGTTCTTC.

This clone has a single count. This chain connects TRBV6-1 to TRBJ2-7; D is possibly TRBD1 (6 bases). Per germline, CDR1 MNHNS and CDR2 SASEGT. This CDR3 spans 14 amino acids. V was cut by 7 bases and J by 5 bases, with 18 bases left in between. CDR3 bases: TGTGCCAGCATCGACAGGTCGCGTGGCGACGAGCAGTACTTC. Translating gives CASIDRSRGDEQYF.

The rearrangement links TRBV7-2 to TRBJ2-7; 7 bases map to TRBD2. The CDR3 is 15 amino acids. Germline V CDR1 and CDR2: SGHTA, FQGNSA. V dropped 1 base and J dropped 2; count of bases not matched to a gene: 5. DNA of the CDR3: TGTGCCAGCAGCTTAGGAAGCGGGATGGCCTACGAGCAGTACTTC. Translation gives CASSLGSGMAYEQYF.

V and J are TRBV5-1 and TRBJ1-1; 7 bases map to TRBD1. With 2 bases clipped from V and 5 bases from J, the junction kept 9 bases outside the gene matches. CDR3 size: 15 residues. CDR1 is SGHRS, CDR2 YFSETQ, per germline. CDR3 residues: CASSLDRVGGTEAFF. CDR3 coding DNA: TGCGCCAGCAGCTTAGACAGGGTGGGAGGAACTGAAGCTTTCTTT.

The V gene is TRBV7-2, the J gene TRBJ2-1, with D perhaps TRBD2 (6 bases). The germline V gene has CDR1 SGHTA and CDR2 FQGNSA. The V end was cut by 4 bases, the J end by 4 bases, with 14 bases between. The CDR3 has 15 amino acids. CDR3 region: CASSSSRGTYNEQFF. CDR3 DNA: TGTGCCAGCAGCTCCTCCAGAGGGACTTACAATGAGCAGTTCTTC.

The chain carries TRBV30 and TRBJ1-6; TRBD1 agrees at 9 bases. The J segment lost 7 bases and the V segment lost 1 base, leaving 5 bases of the junction unmatched. Germline CDR1 is GTSNPN and CDR2 is SVGIG (reference sequence). The CDR3 consists of 15 residues. The CDR3 DNA is TGTGCCTGGAGTGAGGGGACAGGGCAAAATTCACCCCTCCACTTT. Translated: CAWSEGTGQNSPLHF. The full variable domain, its missing parts supplied by reference TRBV30 and TRBJ1-6, is SQTIHQWPATLVQPVGSPLSLECTVEGTSNPNLYWYRQAAGRGLQLLFYSVGIGQISSEVPQNLSASRPQDRQFILSSKKLLLSDSGFYLCAWSEGTGQNSPLHFGNGTRLTVT.

J is TRBJ2-2 and V is TRBV5-1; 7 nucleotides align to TRBD2. The CDR3 is 15 amino acids. V dropped 4 bases and J dropped 3; count of bases not matched to a gene: 6. Germline lookup yields CDR1 SGHRS and CDR2 YFSETQ. CDR3 in amino acids: CASSERTRDTGELFF. The CDR3 DNA reads as TGCGCCAGCAGCGAACGGACTAGGGACACCGGGGAGCTGTTTTTT.